These 30 T cell receptor beta chains came from one sample sequenced in a study of CD8 T cells in Susac syndrome. An input of about 0.5 to 1 ug of RNA was subjected to reverse transcription using random hexamers. MiXCR, applied by TCRdb to the immunoSEQ multiplex PCR reads, yields one record per CDR3 protein. The table lists some 160,000 distinct CDR3 sequences, 90% to 95% of them singletons. Source material: CD4+ T cells from PBMCs. Source of these receptors: a human donor with Susac syndrome.

V is TRBV15 and J is TRBJ2-7, with D possibly TRBD1 on 6 matching bases. The CDR3 totals 15 residues. Germline loops: CDR1 LNHNV, CDR2 YYDKDF (reference sequence). V lost 2 bases and J lost 3, with 14 bases in between. The DNA for the CDR3 is TGTGCCACCAGCAGATCCCGGGACACCAACTACGAGCAGTACTTC. Its translation: CATSRSRDTNYEQYF.

The genes are TRBV4-2 and TRBJ2-1, with TRBD2 matching over 11 bases. The CDR3 covers 14 residues. CDR1 is LGHNA and CDR2 is YNFKEQ in the germline V gene. Trimming removed 4 bases from V and 8 bases from J; junction bases left unmatched: 4. Here the CDR3 reads CASSPLAGVDEQFF. DNA for the CDR3: TGTGCCAGCAGCCCACTAGCGGGGGTGGATGAGCAGTTCTTC.

V and J are TRBV4-3 and TRBJ2-7; 13 nucleotides line up with TRBD2. Germline V gene data show CDR1 as LGHNA and CDR2 as YSLEER. The V gene end was trimmed by 0 bases and the J gene end by 7 bases; junction bases not matched to a gene: 12. The CDR3 has 18 amino acids. The CDR3, as DNA: TGCGCCAGCAGCCAAGAGGGCCCCACTAGCGGGGGGGCACGGGAGCAGTACTTC. Encoded protein: CASSQEGPTSGGAREQYF.

The J gene is TRBJ1-1, the V gene TRBV4-1; D gene uncertain. The CDR3 totals 15 residues. Trimming took 0 bases from V and 4 from J, leaving 12 bases between them. The germline gives CDR1 MGHRA, CDR2 YSYEKL. The CDR3 protein is CASSQETGRFTEAFF. As DNA, the CDR3 is TGCGCCAGCAGCCAAGAAACGGGGAGGTTCACTGAAGCTTTCTTT.

The chain combines TRBV2 with TRBJ2-1, with D perhaps assigned TRBD1 or TRBD2 (6 bases each). In germline, CDR1 is SNHLY, CDR2 FYNNEI. The V gene lost 3 bases and the J gene lost 5 bases, with 17 bases spanning the gap. The CDR3 sequence is 16 residues long. The CDR3: CASSDGGKLFHNEQFF. The CDR3, as DNA: TGTGCCAGCAGTGACGGGGGCAAGCTTTTTCACAATGAGCAGTTCTTC.

The J gene is TRBJ1-2, the V gene TRBV18; D is uncertain. The CDR3 has 11 residues. CDR1 and CDR2 (germline): KGHSH, LQKENI. Trimming took 5 bases from V and 4 from J, leaving 5 bases between them. CDR3 protein: CASSGIYGYTF. CDR3 bases: TGTGCCAGCTCAGGGATCTATGGCTACACCTTC.

The chain recombines TRBV9 with TRBJ1-5; D gene uncertain. The germline gives CDR1 SGDLS, CDR2 YYNGEE. This CDR3 has 14 residues. Trimming removed 1 base from V and 4 bases from J, with 9 bases in between. CDR3 DNA: TGTGCCAGCAGCGTAACGGGGAATAATCAGCCCCAGCATTTT. Its translation is CASSVTGNNQPQHF.

The chain employs TRBV5-6 and TRBJ2-5, with D perhaps matching TRBD2 (5 bases). The CDR3 has 11 residues. Trimming cost V 0 bases and J 10 bases, with 7 bases left between them. The germline V gene has CDR1 SGHDT and CDR2 YYEEEE. CDR3: CASSLAGNQYF. The CDR3 DNA is TGTGCCAGCAGCTTGGCGGGGAACCAGTACTTC.

This clonotype showed up just a few times. This chain uses TRBV6-1 with TRBJ1-5; possibly TRBD1 for D (6 bases). This CDR3 contains 14 residues. Germline V gives CDR1 MNHNS, CDR2 SASEGT. Trimming removed 6 bases at V and 6 bases at J, with 15 bases between. The CDR3 is CASRHREVAQPQHF. The CDR3 DNA follows: TGTGCCAGCAGACACAGGGAAGTGGCTCAGCCCCAGCATTTT.

This chain links TRBV3-1 with TRBJ2-1, with a weak D call TRBD1 (6 bases). Trimming left V 3 bases short and J 14 bases short, with 11 bases between. CDR3 size: 11 residues. Per germline, CDR1 LGHDT and CDR2 YNNKEL (reference sequence). The CDR3 region is CASSQGHSEFF. The CDR3 DNA sequence: TGTGCCAGCAGCCAGGGACATTCGGAGTTCTTC.

This chain links TRBV29-1 with TRBJ2-3, with 10 bases identical to TRBD2. The CDR3 has 16 amino acids. The V segment lost 6 bases and the J segment 6 bases; nucleotides outside the gene matches: 15. Germline V gene sequence: CDR1 SQVTM, CDR2 ANQGSEA. The CDR3 loop reads CSVPTHGGTSVDTQYF. CDR3 sequence (DNA): TGCAGCGTCCCAACTCATGGCGGGACTAGCGTGGATACGCAGTATTTT.

The V gene is TRBV29-1, the J gene TRBJ1-1; D is undetermined. CDR1 SQVTM and CDR2 ANQGSEA come from the germline V gene. The V end was cut by 6 bases, the J end by 1 base, with 12 bases between. The CDR3 consists of 13 residues. The CDR3 is CSVTEARNTEAFF. In nucleotides, the CDR3 is TGCAGCGTGACCGAGGCACGGAACACTGAAGCTTTCTTT.

V is TRBV20-1 and J is TRBJ1-2, with TRBD1 as a possible D gene (5 bases). Germline loops: CDR1 DFQATT, CDR2 SNEGSKA (reference sequence). CDR3 length: 13 amino acids. V lost 0 bases, J lost 7 bases, and 12 bases lay in between. This chain's CDR3 is CSARDNRGGGYTF. For the CDR3, the DNA is TGCAGTGCTAGAGATAATAGGGGTGGTGGCTACACCTTC.

This clonotype was detected once. The gene calls are TRBV30 and TRBJ1-1, with 8 bases that match TRBD1. The germline CDR1 and CDR2 sequences are GTSNPN and SVGIG (reference sequence). The length of the CDR3 is 13 residues. V dropped 4 bases and J dropped 7; count of bases not matched to a gene: 8. CDR3 bases: TGTGCCTGGACAGTAGACAGGGGTGATGAAGCTTTCTTT. It codes for CAWTVDRGDEAFF.

This clonotype was detected only once. This chain joins TRBV20-1 and TRBJ1-6; a possible D gene is TRBD1 (5 bases). Germline assignment: CDR1 DFQATT and CDR2 SNEGSKA (reference sequence). The CDR3 is made up of 13 amino acids. Trimming cost V 3 bases and J 7 bases, with 10 bases left between them. The CDR3 is CSARRQPNSPLHF. The CDR3 coding sequence is TGCAGTGCTAGGAGACAGCCAAATTCACCCCTCCACTTT.

The chain links TRBV25-1 to TRBJ2-1; D uncertain. CDR3 length: 14 amino acids. CDR1 is MGHDK, CDR2 SYGVNS, per germline. Trimming stripped 3 bases from V and 7 bases from J, with 13 bases between. CDR3 region: CASSDFKPFNEQFF. The CDR3 coding sequence is TGTGCCAGCAGTGACTTTAAACCCTTTAATGAGCAGTTCTTC.

V and J are TRBV12-3 or TRBV12-4 and TRBJ1-3, with 10 bases identical to TRBD1. The CDR3 length is 11 residues. After removal of 5 bases from V and 14 bases from J, the junction contained 3 bases not matched to a gene. CDR3 region: CASSQTGGLYF. The CDR3 nucleotides are TGTGCCAGCAGTCAGACAGGGGGCCTATATTTT.

V usage is TRBV14 and J usage is TRBJ2-5; 7 positions agree with TRBD2. Per the germline V gene, CDR1 is SGHDN and CDR2 is FVKESK. V shed 2 bases and J 5 bases; nucleotides not matched to a gene: 5. CDR3 length: 14 amino acids. The CDR3 sequence is CASSQRAGDETQYF. CDR3 in DNA: TGTGCCAGCAGCCAACGGGCGGGGGACGAGACCCAGTACTTC.

This rearrangement joins TRBV19 to TRBJ1-1, with a weak D call TRBD1 (6 bases). Germline CDR1 is LNHDA and CDR2 is SQIVND (reference sequence). The V end lost 3 bases, the J end lost 1 base, and 9 bases lay between the germline ends. This CDR3 spans 14 amino acids. The CDR3 bases are TGTGCCAGTAGTATGAGGGGGACGAACACTGAAGCTTTCTTT. As protein: CASSMRGTNTEAFF.

The chain joins TRBV7-2 to TRBJ2-7; 10 nucleotides align to TRBD2. Germline CDR1 reads SGHTA; CDR2 reads FQGNSA. There are 15 residues in the CDR3. V trimming: 5 bases; J trimming: 1 base; junction bases outside the gene matches: 5. The CDR3 region has the DNA TGTGCCAGCAGCCTCCGGACTAGCGGATCCTACGAGCAGTACTTC. It is translated as CASSLRTSGSYEQYF.

This chain links TRBV20-1 with TRBJ2-5; no firm D call. In germline, CDR1 is DFQATT, CDR2 SNEGSKA (reference sequence). V dropped 3 bases and J dropped 5 bases, with 13 bases sitting between them. This CDR3 contains 13 residues. The DNA for the CDR3 is TGCAGTGCTAGCCAACGTTCCGGGGAGACCCAGTACTTC. Residues: CSASQRSGETQYF.

The chain joins TRBV5-6 to TRBJ2-5; D remains ambiguous. Per the germline V gene, CDR1 is SGHDT and CDR2 is YYEEEE. CDR3 length equals 14 residues. Trimming left V 5 bases short and J 1 base short, with 12 bases between. CDR3 region: CASRSTWSQETQYF. For the CDR3, the DNA is TGTGCCAGCAGGTCGACTTGGTCCCAAGAGACCCAGTACTTC.

This chain uses TRBV7-9 with TRBJ1-1, with a weak D call TRBD1 (5 bases). This CDR3 contains 13 residues. CDR1 and CDR2 (germline): SEHNR, FQNEAQ (reference sequence). V gave up 0 bases and J gave up 7 bases, with 9 bases separating them. The CDR3 is CASSLAEGFEAFF. In nucleotides, the CDR3 is TGTGCCAGCAGCTTAGCTGAGGGGTTTGAAGCTTTCTTT.

The chain combines TRBV6-5 with TRBJ2-7; the D gene could be TRBD1 or TRBD2 (5 bases each). The CDR3 runs to 13 residues. The V end was cut by 4 bases, the J end by 7 bases, with 14 bases between. In germline, CDR1 is MNHEY, CDR2 SVGAGI. The CDR3 region has the DNA TGTGCCAGCAGTTCCTTCGGGGCTGGGGAGCAGTACTTC. Translated: CASSSFGAGEQYF.

The chain combines TRBV14 with TRBJ2-1; D is unclear. Germline V lookup: CDR1 SGHDN, CDR2 FVKESK. The CDR3 length is 14 residues. V shed 0 bases and J shed 1 base, with 4 bases lying between them. The CDR3 sequence: CASSQETSYNEQFF. CDR3 sequence (DNA): TGTGCCAGCAGCCAAGAGACATCCTACAATGAGCAGTTCTTC.

This chain uses TRBV6-5 with TRBJ2-7, with D possibly matching TRBD2 (7 bases). The CDR3 spans 15 residues. Per the germline V gene, CDR1 is MNHEY and CDR2 is SVGAGI. The V end lost 7 bases, the J end lost 1 base, and 17 bases lay between the germline ends. CDR3 nucleotide sequence: TGTGCCAGCACGGGGGGAGCCGGGACATCCTACGAGCAGTACTTC. Amino acids: CASTGGAGTSYEQYF.

This CDR3 reads CASSPPGRGGNEQFF. The CDR3 region has the DNA TGTGCCAGCAGCCCCCCGGGGAGGGGGGGCAATGAGCAGTTCTTC. The J gene is TRBJ2-1, the V gene TRBV7-9; D perhaps matches TRBD2 (7 bases). This CDR3 contains 15 residues. The V gene lost 5 bases and the J gene lost 6 bases, with 17 bases spanning the gap. CDR1 SEHNR and CDR2 FQNEAQ come from the germline V gene (reference sequence).

The chain links TRBV12-3 or TRBV12-4 to TRBJ1-6; D unresolved. The length of the CDR3 is 15 residues. Trimming cost V 5 bases and J 5 bases, with 13 bases left between them. Written as DNA, the CDR3 is TGTGCCAGCAGTCTCACATCCCCTGATAATTCACCCCTCCACTTT. Protein sequence: CASSLTSPDNSPLHF.

V is TRBV2 and J is TRBJ1-1; 7 positions match TRBD1. With 5 bases clipped from V and 6 bases from J, the junction kept 12 bases outside the gene matches. Germline CDR1 is SNHLY and CDR2 is FYNNEI. The CDR3 consists of 15 residues. The CDR3 loop reads CASSIRQGGSAEAFF. In DNA, the CDR3 is TGTGCCAGCAGTATTCGACAGGGAGGGAGCGCTGAAGCTTTCTTT. Combining the CDR3 with reference TRBV2 and TRBJ1-1 gives the whole variable domain EPEVTQTPSHQVTQMGQEVILRCVPISNHLYFYWYRQILGQKVEFLVSFYNNEISEKSEIFDDQFSVERPDGSNFTLKIRSTKLEDSAMYFCASSIRQGGSAEAFFGQGTRLTVV.

The rearrangement joins TRBV30 to TRBJ2-6, with D tentatively TRBD1 (6 bases). V was pared by 5 bases and J by 3 bases, with 14 bases between. Germline V gene lookup returns CDR1 GTSNPN and CDR2 SVGIG (reference sequence). The CDR3 sequence is 15 residues long. CDR3 sequence: CAWDRSLGGANVLTF. The CDR3 region has the DNA TGTGCCTGGGACAGGTCCCTTGGTGGGGCCAACGTCCTGACTTTC.